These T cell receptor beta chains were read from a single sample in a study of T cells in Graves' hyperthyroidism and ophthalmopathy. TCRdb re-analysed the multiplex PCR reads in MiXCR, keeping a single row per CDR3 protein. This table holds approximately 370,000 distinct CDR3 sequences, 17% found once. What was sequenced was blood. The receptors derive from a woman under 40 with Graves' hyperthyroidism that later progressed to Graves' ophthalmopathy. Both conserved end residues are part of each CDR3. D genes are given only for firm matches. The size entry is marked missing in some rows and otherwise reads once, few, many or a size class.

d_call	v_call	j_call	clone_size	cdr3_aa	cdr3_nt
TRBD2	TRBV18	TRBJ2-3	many	CASSPGLALTDTQYF	TGTGCCAGCTCACCGGGACTAGCGCTCACAGATACGCAGTATTTT
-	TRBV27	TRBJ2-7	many	CASSSFTQPYEQYF	TGTGCCAGCAGTTCCTTCACCCAACCCTACGAGCAGTACTTC
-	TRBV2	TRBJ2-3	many	CASSELQVTDTQYF	TGTGCCAGCAGTGAACTACAGGTCACAGATACGCAGTATTTT
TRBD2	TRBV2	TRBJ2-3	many	CASLSLAGGTDTQYF	TGTGCCAGCTTATCCCTAGCGGGGGGCACAGATACGCAGTATTTT
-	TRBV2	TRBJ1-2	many	CASSEALQEPNYGYTF	TGTGCCAGCAGTGAAGCGCTTCAGGAACCGAACTATGGCTACACCTTC
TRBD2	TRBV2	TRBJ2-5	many	CASSEVPGLAAETQYF	TGTGCCAGCAGTGAAGTCCCGGGACTAGCCGCGGAGACCCAGTACTTC
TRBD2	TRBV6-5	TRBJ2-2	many	CASSYSGTSGRAGELFF	TGTGCCAGCAGTTACTCCGGGACTAGCGGGAGGGCCGGGGAGCTGTTTTTT
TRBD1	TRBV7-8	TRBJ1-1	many	CASSLGTGSEAFF	TGTGCCAGCAGCTTGGGGACAGGGAGTGAAGCTTTCTTT
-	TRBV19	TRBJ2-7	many	CASSALSGSYEQYF	TGTGCCAGTAGTGCCCTCTCGGGTTCCTACGAGCAGTACTTC
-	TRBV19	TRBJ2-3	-	CASSTLGGSRDRQYF	TGTGCCAGTAGCACCCTGGGCGGTTCCCGCGACAGGCAGTATTTT
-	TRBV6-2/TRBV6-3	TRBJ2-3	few	CASMADFTDTQYF	TGTGCCAGCATGGCGGATTTCACAGATACGCAGTATTTT
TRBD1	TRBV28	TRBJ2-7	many	CASTVGWAGTGVYEQYF	TGTGCCAGCACCGTCGGATGGGCCGGGACAGGGGTCTACGAGCAGTACTTC
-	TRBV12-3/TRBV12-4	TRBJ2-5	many	CASSPPLAPRQETQYF	TGTGCCAGCAGTCCCCCACTAGCCCCACGGCAAGAGACCCAGTACTTC
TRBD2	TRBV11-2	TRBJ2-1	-	CASSLDLAGQNEQFF	TGTGCCAGCAGCTTAGATCTAGCGGGACAGAATGAGCAGTTCTTC
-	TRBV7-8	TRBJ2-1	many	CASSLVRVFLNEQFF	TGTGCCAGCAGCTTAGTCAGAGTATTCCTAAATGAGCAGTTCTTC